What follows is one TCR beta chain and its context. The antigen remains undetermined. The data are from a study of cytomegalovirus exposure and HLA in healthy donors. Study-wide points: TCR beta chain V- and J-gene trimming was linked, in a later analysis, to a missense variant in DCLRE1C. Roughly uniform sequencing depth across donors was assumed, possibly incorrectly. Later analysis showed most CMV-associated TCR beta chains appearing HLA-restricted. Researchers counted around 170 TCR beta chains as cytomegalovirus-associated.

The PCR was carried out with 60 Vbeta primers and 13 Jbeta primers. Only in-frame clones appear in the TCRdb table, and some are missing; sequencing was by immunoSEQ multiplex PCR. The data show about 140,000 clones, about 79% seen once. The ends were cut back, 3 bases at V and 8 bases at J, with 20 bases in the middle. Germline V gives CDR1 MDHEN, CDR2 SYDVKM. This CDR3 spans 15 amino acids. The material sequenced was PBMCs. The chain has TRBV28 and TRBJ2-7, with D unclear. The receptor comes from a male donor in good health and CMV-seronegative. The CDR3 DNA follows: TGTGCCAGCAGTTTTGTGGGCCAGGAAAATACGAAGCAGTACTTC. Amino acids: CASSFVGQENTKQYF.